This is a list of T cell receptor beta chains from one sample in a study of cytomegalovirus exposure and HLA in healthy donors. The protocol was immunoSEQ multiplex PCR, while the TCRdb copy is restricted to in-frame clones and leaves out a portion. The sample yields around 96,000 clones, around 64% seen once. Sequencing was carried out using PBMCs. The origin of the receptors is a man in his sixties in good health and CMV-seronegative. CDR3s include the opening cysteine and the closing phenylalanine or tryptophan. The D gene is left open where the match is weak. Rows give clone size only sometimes, using once, few, many, or a class for an expanded clone.

D gene	clone size	V gene	J gene	CDR3 DNA	CDR3 protein
TRBD2	NA	TRBV27	TRBJ2-7	TGTGCCAGCAGTTTAAAAGGACAAGGACTAGCGGGAGTCTACGAGCAGTACTTC	CASSLKGQGLAGVYEQYF
TRBD1	NA	TRBV10-3	TRBJ2-5	TGTGCCATCAGGGTCTATTGGGACAGGGGTTCTGAGGAACAAGAGACCCAGTACTTC	CAIRVYWDRGSEEQETQYF
NA	NA	TRBV15	TRBJ2-7	TGTGCCACCAGCAGCAGAGCAGGAGGGCCCAGAGGCGAGCAGTACTTC	CATSSRAGGPRGEQYF
NA	NA	TRBV14	TRBJ2-5	TGTGCCAGCAGCCAACGATTAGACGGGGGTTTTGGGACCCAGTACTTC	CASSQRLDGGFGTQYF
NA	NA	TRBV28	TRBJ1-5	TGTGCCAGCAGTTCCCTTGAGGGGACTGATCAGCCCCAGCATTTT	CASSSLEGTDQPQHF
NA	NA	TRBV11-2	TRBJ1-5	TGTGCCAGCAGCTTAAGGGGGATCAGCAATCAGCCCCAGCATTTT	CASSLRGISNQPQHF
NA	NA	TRBV9	TRBJ1-4	TGTGCCAGCAGCGCCGTTAAGTACAGGGTACATGAAAAACTGTTTTTT	CASSAVKYRVHEKLFF
TRBD2	NA	TRBV10-1	TRBJ2-7	TGCGCCAGCAGCCCCGGGACTAGCGACTCCTACGAGCAGTACTTC	CASSPGTSDSYEQYF
NA	NA	TRBV5-6	TRBJ1-3	TGTGCCAGCAGCTTGGGTAACTCTGGAAACACCATATATTTT	CASSLGNSGNTIYF
TRBD2	once	TRBV5-1	TRBJ2-2	TGCGCCAGCAGCTTGGAAGCGGCTGGGGGGGCCGGGGAGCTGTTTTTT	CASSLEAAGGAGELFF